The T cell receptor (beta chain) under discussion was sequenced for a study of cytotoxic CD8 clonotypes in ibrutinib-treated CLL. Study-level points and caveats: Treatment saw public clonotypes, which were uncommon, either contract or stay stable. Investigators sampled sustained-remission and progressing patients at differing times. Baseline clonality, higher than in age-matched healthy donors, tracked circulating CD8+ T-cell counts. Elevated clonality accompanied ibrutinib response, with a return toward baseline values at progression.

Trimming stripped 2 bases from V and 4 bases from J, with 12 bases between. Germline V lookup: CDR1 KGHSH, CDR2 LQKENI. The CDR3 contains 14 residues. To note about this clone: Antigen: not known.

Profiling relied on immunoSEQ multiplex PCR, and the TCRdb table lists in-frame clones only, not all of them. The sample includes about 40,000 clones, about 70% of them seen just once. This receptor was identified in a human donor with chronic lymphocytic leukemia. The chain links TRBV18 to TRBJ2-7, with unresolved D. The source was PBMCs, collected at disease progression, from a patient treated with ibrutinib. CDR3 amino acids: CASSPGPAIYEQYF. In nucleotides, the CDR3 is TGTGCCAGCTCACCAGGCCCGGCCATTTACGAGCAGTACTTC. The whole variable domain, remainder taken from reference TRBV18 and TRBJ2-7, is NAGVMQNPRHLVRRRGQEARLRCSPMKGHSHVYWYRQLPEEGLKFMVYLQKENIIDESGMPKERFSAEFPKEGPSILRIQQVVRGDSAAYFCASSPGPAIYEQYFGPGTRLTVT.